Below, 20 T cell receptor beta chains from the same sample are listed, as sequenced in a study of PD-1 blockade in mismatch repair-deficient tumors. Assay: immunoSEQ multiplex PCR; the TCRdb copy retains only in-frame clones and omits some. The sample has around 39,000 clones; approximately 88% are singletons. This specimen consisted of PBMCs, obtained about 40 weeks after starting pembrolizumab. The receptors shown here come from an adult with mismatch repair-deficient cancer.

On this clone: Other nucleotide sequences in the sample specify the same CDR3. The genes are TRBV30 and TRBJ2-3; D is unresolved. Trimming cost V 1 base and J 3 bases, with 5 bases left between them. The CDR3 runs to 12 residues. The germline V gene encodes CDR1 GTSNPN and CDR2 SVGIG (reference sequence). The chain's CDR3 is CAWSALTDTQYF. CDR3 coding DNA: TGTGCCTGGAGTGCCCTTACAGATACGCAGTATTTT.

The chain links TRBV9 to TRBJ1-1, with a tentative D call TRBD1 (5 bases). CDR1 and CDR2 from the germline V gene are SGDLS and YYNGEE. V was pared by 6 bases and J by 2 bases, with 17 bases between. This CDR3 spans 15 amino acids. The CDR3 DNA is TGTGCCAGCACCCGTTTAGGGGCACCAAACACTGAAGCTTTCTTT. Protein sequence: CASTRLGAPNTEAFF.

This clone was counted a single time. The chain couples TRBV5-4 to TRBJ2-1; 8 bases align to TRBD2. The CDR3 loop spans 14 amino acids. Germline V gives CDR1 SGHNT, CDR2 YYREEE (reference sequence). The trim removed 2 bases at V and 5 bases at J, leaving 3 bases unmatched. CDR3 in amino acids: CASSFILADNEQFF. Here the CDR3 DNA reads TGTGCCAGCAGCTTTATACTAGCGGACAATGAGCAGTTCTTC.

The V call is TRBV12-5, the J call TRBJ2-7; D might be TRBD2 (7 bases). Germline CDR1 and CDR2: LGHNT and FRNRAP. The CDR3 has 17 amino acids. The V and J ends lost 4 bases and 3 bases respectively, with 22 bases between them. The CDR3 here is CASGSTSNKGGVYEQYF. CDR3 DNA sequence: TGTGCTAGTGGTTCCACTTCGAATAAGGGGGGGGTCTACGAGCAGTACTTC.

The CDR3 region has the DNA TGTGCCAGCAGCCCGACCCCAATGGGACTAGCGGGAGTTTGGGAGACCCAGTACTTC. Its translation: CASSPTPMGLAGVWETQYF. The chain links TRBV14 to TRBJ2-5, with 14 bases that match TRBD2. There are 19 residues in the CDR3. The ends lost 4 bases at V and 5 bases at J; junction bases unmatched: 15. In germline, CDR1 is SGHDN, CDR2 FVKESK. The full variable domain, with the rest looked up from reference TRBV14 and TRBJ2-5, is EAGVTQFPSHSVIEKGQTVTLRCDPISGHDNLYWYRRVMGKEIKFLLHFVKESKQDESGMPNNRFLAERTGGTYSTLKVQPAELEDSGVYFCASSPTPMGLAGVWETQYFGPGTRLLVL.

CDR3 loop: CASSVASRAPEQFF. The CDR3 bases are TGTGCCAGCAGCGTAGCTTCGAGGGCTCCTGAGCAGTTCTTC. The genes are TRBV9 and TRBJ2-1, with D tentatively TRBD2 (5 bases). CDR3 length: 14 residues. Germline lookup yields CDR1 SGDLS and CDR2 YYNGEE. V dropped 0 bases and J dropped 9 bases, with 13 bases sitting between them.

The chain is built from TRBV20-1 and TRBJ1-2, with no clear D. Germline V gene data show CDR1 as DFQATT and CDR2 as SNEGSKA (reference sequence). Trimming took off 0 bases at V and 8 bases at J, with 7 bases between the two ends. The CDR3 has 11 amino acids. This chain's CDR3 is CSARDALGYTF. Here the CDR3 DNA reads TGCAGTGCTAGAGATGCGCTCGGCTACACCTTC.

This rearrangement joins TRBV9 to TRBJ2-1; the D gene is possibly TRBD2 (6 bases). The CDR3 is 15 amino acids. Per germline, CDR1 SGDLS and CDR2 YYNGEE. V lost 4 bases to trimming and J lost 4 bases, with 15 bases between them. CDR3 DNA: TGTGCCAGCAGCAACCAGGCCGGACTATACAATGAGCAGTTCTTC. This translates into CASSNQAGLYNEQFF.

The chain recombines TRBV9 with TRBJ2-7; 9 bases match TRBD1. Trimming cost V 4 bases and J 3 bases; bases outside gene matches: 8. CDR3 length: 15 amino acids. The germline CDR1 and CDR2 sequences are SGDLS and YYNGEE. The DNA for the CDR3 is TGTGCCAGCAGCCCGGGACAGGGCTTTGTCTACGAGCAGTACTTC. Amino acids: CASSPGQGFVYEQYF.

This clone has a handful of counts. V gene TRBV19 combines with J gene TRBJ2-7; 9 bases map to TRBD1. Germline loops: CDR1 LNHDA, CDR2 SQIVND (reference sequence). Trimming cost V 5 bases and J 9 bases; bases outside gene matches: 8. The CDR3 runs to 13 residues. CDR3 in DNA: TGTGCCAGTAGTGAGCCGGGACAGGGTGTGCAGTACTTC. It specifies CASSEPGQGVQYF.

This chain links TRBV4-1 with TRBJ1-2, with D possibly matching TRBD1 (5 bases). The V and J ends lost 0 bases and 5 bases respectively, with 10 bases between them. In germline, CDR1 is MGHRA, CDR2 YSYEKL. CDR3 size: 14 residues. Here the CDR3 reads CASSQDREGYGYTF. CDR3 in DNA: TGCGCCAGCAGCCAAGACAGGGAAGGGTATGGCTACACCTTC.

J is TRBJ1-1 and V is TRBV7-3, with D unclear. The V end lost 1 base, the J end lost 1 base, and 4 bases lay between the germline ends. CDR1 SGHTA and CDR2 FQGTGA come from the germline V gene. The CDR3 is made up of 13 amino acids. Written as DNA, the CDR3 is TGTGCCAGCAGCTTAAAGAGGAACACTGAAGCTTTCTTT. Its protein is CASSLKRNTEAFF.

This clone was found once. The V and J genes are TRBV6-5 and TRBJ2-7; 8 nucleotides match TRBD1. Germline CDR1 reads MNHEY; CDR2 reads SVGAGI. CDR3 length: 13 amino acids. V shed 5 bases and J 7 bases; nucleotides not matched to a gene: 7. CDR3 sequence: CASSQTGAGEQYF. As DNA, the CDR3 is TGTGCCAGCAGTCAGACAGGGGCTGGGGAGCAGTACTTC.

This clone has only a few counts. The V call is TRBV7-8, the J call TRBJ2-7; D ambiguous. The germline V gene has CDR1 SGHVS and CDR2 FQNEAQ. The CDR3 loop spans 15 amino acids. Trimming removed 2 bases from V and 0 bases from J, with 11 bases in between. The CDR3 region is CASSLLWQASYEQYF. The CDR3 coding sequence is TGTGCCAGCAGCTTACTCTGGCAGGCCTCCTACGAGCAGTACTTC.

V is TRBV5-1 and J is TRBJ2-5; tentatively, D is TRBD1 (5 bases). Trimming cost V 1 base and J 4 bases, with 11 bases left between them. The CDR3 length is 14 residues. In germline, CDR1 is SGHRS, CDR2 YFSETQ. This chain's CDR3 is CASSLLSGPETQYF. The CDR3, as DNA: TGCGCCAGCAGCTTGTTATCAGGGCCAGAGACCCAGTACTTC. The variable domain in full, completed from reference TRBV5-1 and TRBJ2-5, reads KAGVTQTPRYLIKTRGQQVTLSCSPISGHRSVSWYQQTPGQGLQFLFEYFSETQRNKGNFPGRFSGRQFSNSRSEMNVSTLELGDSALYLCASSLLSGPETQYFGPGTRLLVL.

This chain connects TRBV28 to TRBJ1-1, with a tentative D call TRBD1 (6 bases). This CDR3 contains 13 residues. Trimming pared 4 bases from V and 1 base from J, leaving 7 bases between. CDR1 is MDHEN, CDR2 SYDVKM, per germline. This chain's CDR3 is CASSSGQNTEAFF. CDR3 DNA: TGTGCCAGCAGTTCGGGACAGAACACTGAAGCTTTCTTT.

The gene calls are TRBV5-4 and TRBJ1-2, with D possibly matching TRBD1 (6 bases). Germline V lookup: CDR1 SGHNT, CDR2 YYREEE (reference sequence). The germline V and J ends were trimmed by 2 bases and 8 bases, with 13 bases remaining between them. The CDR3 contains 13 residues. CDR3: CASSFSRGHGYTF. Written as DNA, the CDR3 is TGTGCCAGCAGCTTCAGCAGGGGTCACGGCTACACCTTC.

This chain joins TRBV4-2 and TRBJ2-2; 8 positions agree with TRBD2. CDR3 length: 16 amino acids. The junction had 10 bases not matched to a gene; V was cut back by 5 bases and J by 5 bases. The germline CDR1 and CDR2 sequences are LGHNA and YNFKEQ. The CDR3 loop reads CASSYGTSGFTGELFF. The CDR3 coding sequence is TGTGCCAGCAGCTATGGGACTAGTGGATTTACCGGGGAGCTGTTTTTT.

The CDR3 sequence is CASSPPRTEGLPGANVLTF. CDR3 coding DNA: TGTGCCAGCTCACCACCGAGGACAGAGGGGCTCCCTGGGGCCAACGTCCTGACTTTC. V gene TRBV18 combines with J gene TRBJ2-6; perhaps TRBD1 as D (6 bases). V lost 0 bases and J lost 2, with 17 bases in between. Germline V lookup: CDR1 KGHSH, CDR2 LQKENI. This CDR3 contains 19 residues.

V gene TRBV2 combines with J gene TRBJ1-3, with TRBD1 as a possible D gene (6 bases). Germline CDR1 is SNHLY and CDR2 is FYNNEI. The V end was cut by 5 bases, the J end by 0 bases, with 8 bases between. CDR3 size: 14 residues. CDR3 sequence (DNA): TGTGCCAGCAGTACACAGGGCTCTGGAAACACCATATATTTT. Protein sequence: CASSTQGSGNTIYF.